The table lists the clone carrying this T cell receptor (beta chain) with a few counts. As yet, its antigen is unknown. Constant-segment primers served in 5'RACE that generated TCR alpha and TCR beta cDNA libraries bearing sample barcodes and UMIs. One entry per CDR3 protein, called by TCRdb with MiXCR from the 5' RACE reads. This table holds roughly 480,000 distinct CDR3 sequences, around 27% found once. This entry is derived from a study of T-cell memory formation after mild COVID-19. Points from the study as a whole: Most CD4+ clones that shrank were in CM and EM, while CD8+ ones turned up in EMRA. Some clones that responded were present in memory (sampled pre-infection), which suggests cross-reactive memory joined.

The sequencing input was PBMCs or a T cell subset sorted from them (not recorded which). The TCR originated in an adult woman who had mild COVID-19 (a few samples of this study predate the infection). Cell type and time point are not known.

CDR3 loop: CAWSQLAGGYNEQFF. The CDR3 nucleotides read TGTGCCTGGAGTCAGCTAGCGGGGGGTTACAATGAGCAGTTCTTC. The J gene is TRBJ2-1, the V gene TRBV30; 11 bases are a match to TRBD2. The CDR3 consists of 15 residues. Looked up from germline, CDR1 is GTSNPN and CDR2 is SVGIG (reference sequence). Germline trimming cut 2 bases from V and 4 bases from J; bases unmatched to any gene: 4.